This T cell receptor beta chain derives from a study of CD8 T cells in Susac syndrome. Reverse transcription of about 0.5 to 1 ug RNA was performed with random hexamers. Amplification of TCR beta CDR3 by immunoSEQ multiplex PCR spanned 54 Vbeta and 13 Jbeta. MiXCR was run by TCRdb on the immunoSEQ multiplex PCR reads, yielding one entry per CDR3 protein. The sample lists tens of thousands of distinct CDR3 sequences, about 96% occurring once. Study-wide points: There were some 15 Susac-specific public clones in total CD8+ repertoires and several in CD8+ TEMRA repertoires.

About this clonotype itself: No antigen is known for it.

From germline, CDR1 is SEHNR and CDR2 FQNEAQ (reference sequence). The CDR3 extends over 15 amino acids. V dropped 6 bases and J dropped 0; count of bases not matched to a gene: 3. Negative isolation was used for CD8+ and CD4+ T cells, and FACS enrichment was applied to TEMRA cells. This clonotype was obtained from a human donor with Susac syndrome. V usage is TRBV7-9 and J usage is TRBJ2-3; 10 bases align to TRBD2. Sequences were obtained from CD8+ T cells from PBMCs. DNA of the CDR3: TGTGCCAGCAGAACTAGCGGGGAGAGCACAGATACGCAGTATTTT. Translation: CASRTSGESTDTQYF.